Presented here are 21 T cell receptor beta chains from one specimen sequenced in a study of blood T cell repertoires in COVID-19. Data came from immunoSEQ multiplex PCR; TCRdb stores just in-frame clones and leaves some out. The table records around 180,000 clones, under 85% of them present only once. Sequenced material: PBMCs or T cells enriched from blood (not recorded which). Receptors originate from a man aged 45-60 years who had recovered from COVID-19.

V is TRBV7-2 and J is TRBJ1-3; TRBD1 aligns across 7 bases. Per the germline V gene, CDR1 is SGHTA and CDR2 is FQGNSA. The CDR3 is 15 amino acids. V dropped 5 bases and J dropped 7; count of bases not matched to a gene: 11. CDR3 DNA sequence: TGTGCCAGCAGCCCGAACCAGGGACAGTCGAACACCATATATTTT. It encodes CASSPNQGQSNTIYF. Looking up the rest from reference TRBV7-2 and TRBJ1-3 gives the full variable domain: GAGVSQSPSNKVTEKGKDVELRCDPISGHTALYWYRQSLGQGLEFLIYFQGNSAPDKSGLPSDRFSAERTGGSVSTLTIQRTQQEDSAVYLCASSPNQGQSNTIYFGEGSWLTVV.

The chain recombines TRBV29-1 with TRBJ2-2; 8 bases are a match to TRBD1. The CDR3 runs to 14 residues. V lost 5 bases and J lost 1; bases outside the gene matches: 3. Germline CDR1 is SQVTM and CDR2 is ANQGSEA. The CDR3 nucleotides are TGCAGCGTTCAGGGGACAGGGAACACCGGGGAGCTGTTTTTT. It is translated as CSVQGTGNTGELFF.

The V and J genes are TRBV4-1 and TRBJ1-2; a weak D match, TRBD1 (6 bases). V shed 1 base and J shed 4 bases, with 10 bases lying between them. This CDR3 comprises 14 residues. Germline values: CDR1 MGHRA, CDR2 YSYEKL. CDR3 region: CASSQVVGGYGYTF. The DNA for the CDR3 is TGCGCCAGCAGCCAAGTAGTAGGGGGCTATGGCTACACCTTC.

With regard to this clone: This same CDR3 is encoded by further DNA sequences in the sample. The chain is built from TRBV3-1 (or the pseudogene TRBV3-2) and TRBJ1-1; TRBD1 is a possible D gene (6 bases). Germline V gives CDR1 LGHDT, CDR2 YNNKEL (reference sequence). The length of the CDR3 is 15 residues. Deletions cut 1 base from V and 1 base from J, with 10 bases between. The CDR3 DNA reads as TGTGCCAGCAGCCAAGCGGGACAAGGGAACACTGAAGCTTTCTTT. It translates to CASSQAGQGNTEAFF.

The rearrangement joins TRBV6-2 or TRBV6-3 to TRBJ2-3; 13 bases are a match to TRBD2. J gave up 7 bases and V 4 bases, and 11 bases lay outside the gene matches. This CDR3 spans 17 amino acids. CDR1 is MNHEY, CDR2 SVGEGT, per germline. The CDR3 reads CASSSASLAGGPYTQYF. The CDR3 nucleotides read TGTGCCAGCAGTTCCGCTTCACTAGCGGGGGGGCCTTATACGCAGTATTTT.

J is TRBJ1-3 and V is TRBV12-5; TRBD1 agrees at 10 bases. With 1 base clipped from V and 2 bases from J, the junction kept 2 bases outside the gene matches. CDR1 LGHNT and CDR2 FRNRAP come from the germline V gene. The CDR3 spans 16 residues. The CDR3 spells CASGLETGGTGNTIYF. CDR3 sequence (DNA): TGTGCTAGTGGTTTGGAGACAGGGGGCACTGGAAACACCATATATTTT.

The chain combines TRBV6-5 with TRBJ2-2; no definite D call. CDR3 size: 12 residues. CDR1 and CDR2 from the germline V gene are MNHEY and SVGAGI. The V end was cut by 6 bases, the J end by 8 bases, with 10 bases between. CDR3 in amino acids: CASRKNAGELFF. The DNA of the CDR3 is TGTGCCAGCAGGAAAAACGCGGGGGAGCTGTTTTTT.

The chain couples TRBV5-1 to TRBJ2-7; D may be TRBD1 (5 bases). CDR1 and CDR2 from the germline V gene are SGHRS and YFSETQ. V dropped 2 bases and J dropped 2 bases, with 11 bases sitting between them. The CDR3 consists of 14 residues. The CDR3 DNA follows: TGCGCCAGCAGCTTAAGTCCAGGGCCCTACGAGCAGTACTTC. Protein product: CASSLSPGPYEQYF.

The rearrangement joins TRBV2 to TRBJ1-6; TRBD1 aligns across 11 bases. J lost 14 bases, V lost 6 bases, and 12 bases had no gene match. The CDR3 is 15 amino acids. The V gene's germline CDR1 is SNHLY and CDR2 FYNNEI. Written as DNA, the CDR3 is TGTGCCAGCAGGGAGAGGACAGGGGGCAGCAGTTCCCTCCACTTT. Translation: CASRERTGGSSSLHF.

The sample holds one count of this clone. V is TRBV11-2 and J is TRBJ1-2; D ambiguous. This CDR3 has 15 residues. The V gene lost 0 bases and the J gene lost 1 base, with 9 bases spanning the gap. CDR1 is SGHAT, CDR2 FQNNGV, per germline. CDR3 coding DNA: TGTGCCAGCAGCTTAGATGTCGGTCGTAACTATGGCTACACCTTC. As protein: CASSLDVGRNYGYTF. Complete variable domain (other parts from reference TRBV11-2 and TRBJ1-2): EAGVAQSPRYKIIEKRQSVAFWCNPISGHATLYWYQQILGQGPKLLIQFQNNGVVDDSQLPKDRFSAERLKGVDSTLKIQPAKLEDSAVYLCASSLDVGRNYGYTFGSGTRLTVV.

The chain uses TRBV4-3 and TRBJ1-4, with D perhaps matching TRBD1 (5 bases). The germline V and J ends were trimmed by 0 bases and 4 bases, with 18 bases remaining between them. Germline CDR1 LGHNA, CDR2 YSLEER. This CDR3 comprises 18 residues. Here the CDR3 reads CASSQDRGTGGNNEKLFF. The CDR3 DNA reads TGCGCCAGCAGCCAAGATCGAGGAACGGGGGGTAATAATGAAAAACTGTTTTTT.

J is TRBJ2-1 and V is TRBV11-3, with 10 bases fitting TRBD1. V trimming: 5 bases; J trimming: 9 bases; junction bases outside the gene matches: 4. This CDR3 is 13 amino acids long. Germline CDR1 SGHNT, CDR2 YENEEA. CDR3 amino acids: CASSLDRGREQFF. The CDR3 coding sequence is TGTGCCAGCAGCCTCGACAGGGGGCGTGAGCAGTTCTTC.

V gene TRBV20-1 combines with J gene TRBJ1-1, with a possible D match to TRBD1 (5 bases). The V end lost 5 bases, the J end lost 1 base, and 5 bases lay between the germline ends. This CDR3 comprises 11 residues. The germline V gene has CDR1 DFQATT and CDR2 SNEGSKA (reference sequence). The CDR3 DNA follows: TGCAGTGCTGGACAGAACACTGAAGCTTTCTTT. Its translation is CSAGQNTEAFF.

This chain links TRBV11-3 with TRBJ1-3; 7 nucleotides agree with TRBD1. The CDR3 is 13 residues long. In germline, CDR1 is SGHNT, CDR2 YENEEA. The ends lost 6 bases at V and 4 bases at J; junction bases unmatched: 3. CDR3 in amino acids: CASSRDSGNTIYF. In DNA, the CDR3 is TGTGCCAGCAGTCGGGACAGCGGAAACACCATATATTTT. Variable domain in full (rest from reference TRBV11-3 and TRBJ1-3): EAGVVQSPRYKIIEKKQPVAFWCNPISGHNTLYWYLQNLGQGPELLIRYENEEAVDDSQLPKDRFSAERLKGVDSTLKIQPAELGDSAVYLCASSRDSGNTIYFGEGSWLTVV.

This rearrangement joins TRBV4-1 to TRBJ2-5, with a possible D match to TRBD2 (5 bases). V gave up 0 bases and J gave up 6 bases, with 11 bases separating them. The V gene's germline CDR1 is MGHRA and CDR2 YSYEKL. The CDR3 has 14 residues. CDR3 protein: CASSQEERGKTQYF. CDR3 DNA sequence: TGCGCCAGCAGCCAAGAAGAACGGGGAAAGACCCAGTACTTC.

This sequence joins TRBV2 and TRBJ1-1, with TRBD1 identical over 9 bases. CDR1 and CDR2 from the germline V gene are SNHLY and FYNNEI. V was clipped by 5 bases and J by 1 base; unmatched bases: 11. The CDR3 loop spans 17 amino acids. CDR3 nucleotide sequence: TGTGCCAGCAGTCGACCCGGGACAGGGAAGACGAACACTGAAGCTTTCTTT. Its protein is CASSRPGTGKTNTEAFF.

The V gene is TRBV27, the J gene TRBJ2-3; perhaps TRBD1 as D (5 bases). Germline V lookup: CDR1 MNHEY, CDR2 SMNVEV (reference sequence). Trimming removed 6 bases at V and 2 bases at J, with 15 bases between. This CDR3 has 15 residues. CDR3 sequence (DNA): TGTGCCAGCAGCCTAACAGGTTTCACCACAGATACGCAGTATTTT. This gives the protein CASSLTGFTTDTQYF.

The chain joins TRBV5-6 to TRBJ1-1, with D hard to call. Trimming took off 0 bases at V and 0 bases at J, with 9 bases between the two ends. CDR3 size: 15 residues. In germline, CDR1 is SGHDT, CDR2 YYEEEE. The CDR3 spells CASSLGQVMNTEAFF. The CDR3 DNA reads TGTGCCAGCAGCTTGGGCCAGGTGATGAACACTGAAGCTTTCTTT.

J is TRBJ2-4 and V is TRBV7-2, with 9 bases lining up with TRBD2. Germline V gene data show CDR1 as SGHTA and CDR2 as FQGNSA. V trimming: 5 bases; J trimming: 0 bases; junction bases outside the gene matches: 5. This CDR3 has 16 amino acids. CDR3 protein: CASSLSAGGAKNIQYF. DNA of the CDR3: TGTGCCAGCAGCCTTTCAGCGGGGGGAGCCAAAAACATTCAGTACTTC.

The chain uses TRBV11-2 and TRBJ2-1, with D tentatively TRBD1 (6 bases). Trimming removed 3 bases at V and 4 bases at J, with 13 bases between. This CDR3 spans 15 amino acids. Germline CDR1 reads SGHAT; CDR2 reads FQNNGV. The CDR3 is CASSLGPGQYNEQFF. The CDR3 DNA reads TGTGCCAGCAGCTTGGGGCCCGGACAGTACAATGAGCAGTTCTTC. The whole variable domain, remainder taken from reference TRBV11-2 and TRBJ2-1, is EAGVAQSPRYKIIEKRQSVAFWCNPISGHATLYWYQQILGQGPKLLIQFQNNGVVDDSQLPKDRFSAERLKGVDSTLKIQPAKLEDSAVYLCASSLGPGQYNEQFFGPGTRLTVL.

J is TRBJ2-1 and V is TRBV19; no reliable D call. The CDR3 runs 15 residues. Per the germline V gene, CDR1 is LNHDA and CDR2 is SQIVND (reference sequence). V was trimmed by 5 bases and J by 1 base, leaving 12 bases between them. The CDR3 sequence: CASSRQTSSYNEQFF. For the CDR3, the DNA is TGTGCCAGTAGTCGCCAAACGAGTTCCTACAATGAGCAGTTCTTC.